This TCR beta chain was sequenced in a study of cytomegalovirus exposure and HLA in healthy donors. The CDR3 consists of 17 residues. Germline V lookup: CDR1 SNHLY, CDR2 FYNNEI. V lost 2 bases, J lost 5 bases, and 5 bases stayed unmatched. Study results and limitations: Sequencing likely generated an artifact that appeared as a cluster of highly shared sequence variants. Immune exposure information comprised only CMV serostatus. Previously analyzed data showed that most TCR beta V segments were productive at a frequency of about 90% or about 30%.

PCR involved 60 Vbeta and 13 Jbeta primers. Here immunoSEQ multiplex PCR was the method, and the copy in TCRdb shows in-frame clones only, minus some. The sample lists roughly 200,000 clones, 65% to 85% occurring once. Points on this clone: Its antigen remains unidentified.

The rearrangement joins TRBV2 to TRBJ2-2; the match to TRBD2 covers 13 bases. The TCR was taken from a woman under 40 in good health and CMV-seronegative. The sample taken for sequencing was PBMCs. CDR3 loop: CASSETSGRGRTGELFF. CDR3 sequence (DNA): TGTGCCAGCAGTGAAACTAGCGGGAGGGGAAGAACCGGGGAGCTGTTTTTT.